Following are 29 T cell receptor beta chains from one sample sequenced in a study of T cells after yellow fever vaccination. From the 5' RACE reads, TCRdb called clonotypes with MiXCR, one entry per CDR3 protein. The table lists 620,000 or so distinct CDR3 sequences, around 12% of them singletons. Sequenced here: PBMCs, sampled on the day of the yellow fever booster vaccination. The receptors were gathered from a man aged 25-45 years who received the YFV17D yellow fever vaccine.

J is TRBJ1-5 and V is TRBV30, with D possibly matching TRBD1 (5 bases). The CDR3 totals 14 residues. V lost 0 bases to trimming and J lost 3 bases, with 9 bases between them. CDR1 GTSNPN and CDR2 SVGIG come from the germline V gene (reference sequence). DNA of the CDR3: TGTGCCTGGAGTGTGACAGTTTCCAATCAGCCCCAGCATTTT. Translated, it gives CAWSVTVSNQPQHF.

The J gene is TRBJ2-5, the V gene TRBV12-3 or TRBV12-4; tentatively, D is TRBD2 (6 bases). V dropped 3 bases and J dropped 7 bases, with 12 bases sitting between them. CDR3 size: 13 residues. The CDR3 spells CASSFGTYGTQYF. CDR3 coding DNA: TGTGCCAGCAGTTTCGGGACTTACGGGACCCAGTACTTC.

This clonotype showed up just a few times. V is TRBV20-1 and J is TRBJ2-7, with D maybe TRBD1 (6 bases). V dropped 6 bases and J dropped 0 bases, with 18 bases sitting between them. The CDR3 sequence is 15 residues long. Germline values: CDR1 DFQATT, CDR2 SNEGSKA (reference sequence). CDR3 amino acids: CSAAYPTGPSYEQYF. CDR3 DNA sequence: TGCAGTGCCGCTTATCCAACAGGGCCCTCCTACGAGCAGTACTTC.

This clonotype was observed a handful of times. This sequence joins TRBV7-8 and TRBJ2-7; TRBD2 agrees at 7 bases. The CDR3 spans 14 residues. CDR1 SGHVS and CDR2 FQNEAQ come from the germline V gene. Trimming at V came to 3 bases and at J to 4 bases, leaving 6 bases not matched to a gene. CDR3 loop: CASSFGGSGYEQYF. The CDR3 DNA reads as TGTGCCAGCAGCTTCGGCGGGAGTGGTTACGAGCAGTACTTC. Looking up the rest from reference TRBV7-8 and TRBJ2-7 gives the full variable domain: GAGVSQSPRYKVAKRGQDVALRCDPISGHVSLFWYQQALGQGPEFLTYFQNEAQLDKSGLPSDRFFAERPEGSVSTLKIQRTQQEDSAVYLCASSFGGSGYEQYFGPGTRLTVT.

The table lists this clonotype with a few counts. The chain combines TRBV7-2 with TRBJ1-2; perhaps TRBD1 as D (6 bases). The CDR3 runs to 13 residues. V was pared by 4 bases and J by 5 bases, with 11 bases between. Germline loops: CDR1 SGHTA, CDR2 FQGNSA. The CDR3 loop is CASSSGAGYGYTF. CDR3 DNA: TGTGCCAGCAGCTCAGGGGCGGGGTATGGCTACACCTTC.

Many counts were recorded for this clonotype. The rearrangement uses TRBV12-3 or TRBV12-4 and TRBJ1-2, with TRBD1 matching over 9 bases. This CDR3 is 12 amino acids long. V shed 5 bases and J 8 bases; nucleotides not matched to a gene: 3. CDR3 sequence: CASSRTGEGYTF. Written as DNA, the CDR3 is TGTGCCAGCAGTCGGACAGGGGAGGGCTACACCTTC.

CDR3 DNA sequence: TGTGCCAGCAGTTTCAATCCCGGGACTAGCGAGTACTACGAGCAGTACTTC. Translation: CASSFNPGTSEYYEQYF. The chain is built from TRBV28 and TRBJ2-7; 10 bases are shared with TRBD2. Trimming cost V 3 bases and J 3 bases; bases outside gene matches: 11. Per the germline V gene, CDR1 is MDHEN and CDR2 is SYDVKM. The CDR3 length is 17 residues.

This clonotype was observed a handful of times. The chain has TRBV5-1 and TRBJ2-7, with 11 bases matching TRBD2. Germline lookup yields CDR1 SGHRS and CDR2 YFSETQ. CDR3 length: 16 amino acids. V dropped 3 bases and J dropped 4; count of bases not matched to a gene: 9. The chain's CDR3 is CASSYPPGTSGYEQYF. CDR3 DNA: TGCGCCAGCAGCTACCCCCCCGGGACTAGCGGATACGAGCAGTACTTC. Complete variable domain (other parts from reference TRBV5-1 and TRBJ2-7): KAGVTQTPRYLIKTRGQQVTLSCSPISGHRSVSWYQQTPGQGLQFLFEYFSETQRNKGNFPGRFSGRQFSNSRSEMNVSTLELGDSALYLCASSYPPGTSGYEQYFGPGTRLTVT.

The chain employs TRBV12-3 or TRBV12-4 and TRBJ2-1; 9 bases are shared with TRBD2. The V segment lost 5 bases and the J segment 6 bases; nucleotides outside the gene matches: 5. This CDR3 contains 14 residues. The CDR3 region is CASSRLAVLNEQFF. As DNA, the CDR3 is TGTGCCAGCAGTAGACTAGCGGTCCTCAATGAGCAGTTCTTC.

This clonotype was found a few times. The CDR3 spells CASSLAGKGGNTEAFF. DNA for the CDR3: TGCGCCAGCAGCTTGGCCGGGAAGGGGGGAAACACTGAAGCTTTCTTT. The gene calls are TRBV5-1 and TRBJ1-1; tentative D call: TRBD1 (6 bases). This CDR3 contains 16 residues. V dropped 0 bases and J dropped 2 bases, with 14 bases sitting between them. Germline CDR1 reads SGHRS; CDR2 reads YFSETQ. Using reference TRBV5-1 and TRBJ1-1 for the parts outside the CDR3, the full variable domain is KAGVTQTPRYLIKTRGQQVTLSCSPISGHRSVSWYQQTPGQGLQFLFEYFSETQRNKGNFPGRFSGRQFSNSRSEMNVSTLELGDSALYLCASSLAGKGGNTEAFFGQGTRLTVV.

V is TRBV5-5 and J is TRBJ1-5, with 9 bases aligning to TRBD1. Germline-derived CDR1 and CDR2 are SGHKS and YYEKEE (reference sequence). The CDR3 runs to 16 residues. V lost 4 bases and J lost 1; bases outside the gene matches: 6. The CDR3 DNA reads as TGTGCCAGCAGCAAAGGAGGGACAGGGAGCAATCAGCCCCAGCATTTT. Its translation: CASSKGGTGSNQPQHF.

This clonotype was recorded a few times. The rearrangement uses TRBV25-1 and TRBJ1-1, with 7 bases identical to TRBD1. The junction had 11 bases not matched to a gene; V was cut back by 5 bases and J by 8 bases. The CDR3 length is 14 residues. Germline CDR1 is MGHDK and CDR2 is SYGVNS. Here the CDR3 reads CASSTLGQLKEAFF. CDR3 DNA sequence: TGTGCCAGCAGTACCCTGGGACAGCTCAAGGAAGCTTTCTTT.

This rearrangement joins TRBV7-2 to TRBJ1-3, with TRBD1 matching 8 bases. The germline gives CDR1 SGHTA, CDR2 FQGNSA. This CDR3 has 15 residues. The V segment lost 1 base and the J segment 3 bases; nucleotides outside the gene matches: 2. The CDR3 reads CASSLGTGLGNTIYF. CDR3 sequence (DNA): TGTGCCAGCAGCTTAGGGACAGGGCTTGGAAACACCATATATTTT.

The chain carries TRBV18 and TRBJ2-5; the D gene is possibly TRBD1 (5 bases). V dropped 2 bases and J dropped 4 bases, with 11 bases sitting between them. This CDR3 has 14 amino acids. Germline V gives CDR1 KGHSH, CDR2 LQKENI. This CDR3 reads CASSPGAPRETQYF. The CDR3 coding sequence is TGTGCCAGCTCACCAGGGGCCCCACGAGAGACCCAGTACTTC.

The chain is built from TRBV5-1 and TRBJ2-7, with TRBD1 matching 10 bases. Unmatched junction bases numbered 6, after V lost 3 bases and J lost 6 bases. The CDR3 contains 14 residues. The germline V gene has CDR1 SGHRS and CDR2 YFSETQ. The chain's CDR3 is CASSSGTGDPEQYF. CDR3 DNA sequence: TGCGCCAGCAGCTCCGGGACAGGGGACCCCGAGCAGTACTTC.

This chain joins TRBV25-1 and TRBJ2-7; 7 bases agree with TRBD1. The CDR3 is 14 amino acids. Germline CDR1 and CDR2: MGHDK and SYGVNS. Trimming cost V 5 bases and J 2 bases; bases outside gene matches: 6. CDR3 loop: CASSRVGGTYEQYF. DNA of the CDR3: TGTGCCAGCAGTCGCGTAGGGGGCACCTACGAGCAGTACTTC.

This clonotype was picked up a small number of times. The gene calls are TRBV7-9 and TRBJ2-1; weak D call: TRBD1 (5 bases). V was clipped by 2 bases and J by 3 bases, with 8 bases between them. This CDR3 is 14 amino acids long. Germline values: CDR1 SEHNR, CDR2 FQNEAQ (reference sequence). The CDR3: CASSLQQVYNEQFF. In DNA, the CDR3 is TGTGCCAGCAGCTTACAACAGGTCTACAATGAGCAGTTCTTC.

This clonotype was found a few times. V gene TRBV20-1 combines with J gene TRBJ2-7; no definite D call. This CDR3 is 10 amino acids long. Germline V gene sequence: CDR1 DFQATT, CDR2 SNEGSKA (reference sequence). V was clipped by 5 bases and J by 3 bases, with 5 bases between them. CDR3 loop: CSAADYEQYF. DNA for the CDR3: TGCAGTGCTGCAGACTACGAGCAGTACTTC.

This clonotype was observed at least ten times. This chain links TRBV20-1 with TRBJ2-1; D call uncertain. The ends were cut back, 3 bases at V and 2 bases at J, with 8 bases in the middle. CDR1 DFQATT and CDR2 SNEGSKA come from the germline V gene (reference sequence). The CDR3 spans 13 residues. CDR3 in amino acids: CSASGSAYNEQFF. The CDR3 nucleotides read TGCAGTGCTAGTGGTTCGGCCTACAATGAGCAGTTCTTC.

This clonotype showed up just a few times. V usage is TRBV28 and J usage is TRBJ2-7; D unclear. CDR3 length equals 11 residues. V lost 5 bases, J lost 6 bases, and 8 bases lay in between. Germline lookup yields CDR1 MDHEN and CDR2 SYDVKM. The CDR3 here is CASSTSIEQYF. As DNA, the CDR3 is TGTGCCAGCAGTACGTCTATCGAGCAGTACTTC.

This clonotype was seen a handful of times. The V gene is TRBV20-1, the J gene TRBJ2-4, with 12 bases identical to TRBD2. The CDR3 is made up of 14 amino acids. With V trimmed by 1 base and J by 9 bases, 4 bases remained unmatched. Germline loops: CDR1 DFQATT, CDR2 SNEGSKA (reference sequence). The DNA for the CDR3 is TGCAGTGCTAGAGGAGGACTAGCGGGGTCCATTCAGTACTTC. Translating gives CSARGGLAGSIQYF.

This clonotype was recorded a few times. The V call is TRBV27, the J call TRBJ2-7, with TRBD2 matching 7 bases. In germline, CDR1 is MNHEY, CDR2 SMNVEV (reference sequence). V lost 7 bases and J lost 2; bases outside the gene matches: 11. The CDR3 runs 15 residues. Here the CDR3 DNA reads TGTGCCAGCAACTTCGCAGGGAGGGCCCCCTACGAGCAGTACTTC. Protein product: CASNFAGRAPYEQYF.

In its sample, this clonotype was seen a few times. The CDR3 protein is CASRPGRATNEKLFF. CDR3 bases: TGTGCCAGCAGACCGGGTCGTGCAACTAATGAAAAACTGTTTTTT. The chain carries TRBV7-2 and TRBJ1-4; D is uncertain. There are 15 residues in the CDR3. Germline V CDR1 and CDR2: SGHTA, FQGNSA. V was clipped by 6 bases and J by 0 bases, with 11 bases between them. The full variable domain, in which reference TRBV7-2 and TRBJ1-4 provide the parts outside the CDR3, is GAGVSQSPSNKVTEKGKDVELRCDPISGHTALYWYRQSLGQGLEFLIYFQGNSAPDKSGLPSDRFSAERTGGSVSTLTIQRTQQEDSAVYLCASRPGRATNEKLFFGSGTQLSVL.

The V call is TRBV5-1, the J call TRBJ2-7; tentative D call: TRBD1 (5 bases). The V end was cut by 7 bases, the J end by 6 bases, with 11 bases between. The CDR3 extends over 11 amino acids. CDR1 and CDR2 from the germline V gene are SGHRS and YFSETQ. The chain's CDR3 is CASRWGSEQYF. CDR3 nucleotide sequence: TGCGCCAGCCGCTGGGGCAGCGAGCAGTACTTC.

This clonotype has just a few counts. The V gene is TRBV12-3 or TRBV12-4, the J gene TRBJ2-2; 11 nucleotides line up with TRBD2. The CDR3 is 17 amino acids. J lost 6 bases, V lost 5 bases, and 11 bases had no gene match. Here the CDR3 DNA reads TGTGCCAGCAGTCCTACTTCACTAGCGGGAGTTCCCGGGGAGCTGTTTTTT. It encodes CASSPTSLAGVPGELFF.

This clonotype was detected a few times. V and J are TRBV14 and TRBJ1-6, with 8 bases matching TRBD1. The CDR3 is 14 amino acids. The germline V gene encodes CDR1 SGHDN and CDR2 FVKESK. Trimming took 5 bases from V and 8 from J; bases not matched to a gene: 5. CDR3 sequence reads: CASSLDRAYSPLHF. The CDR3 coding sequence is TGTGCCAGCAGCTTGGACAGGGCTTATTCACCCCTCCACTTT.

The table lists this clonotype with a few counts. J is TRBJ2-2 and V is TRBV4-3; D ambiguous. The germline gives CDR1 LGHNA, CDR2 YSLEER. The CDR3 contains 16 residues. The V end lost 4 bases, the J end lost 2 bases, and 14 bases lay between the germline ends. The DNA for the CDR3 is TGCGCCAGCAGCCTAAGGGTTCTACCTAACACCGGGGAGCTGTTTTTT. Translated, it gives CASSLRVLPNTGELFF.

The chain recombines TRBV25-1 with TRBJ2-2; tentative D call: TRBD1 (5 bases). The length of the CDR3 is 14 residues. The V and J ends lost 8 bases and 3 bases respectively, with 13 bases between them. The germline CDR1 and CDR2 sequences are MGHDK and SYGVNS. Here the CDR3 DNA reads TGTGCCAGCTCTGGCAGGGCCTACACCGGGGAGCTGTTTTTT. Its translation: CASSGRAYTGELFF.

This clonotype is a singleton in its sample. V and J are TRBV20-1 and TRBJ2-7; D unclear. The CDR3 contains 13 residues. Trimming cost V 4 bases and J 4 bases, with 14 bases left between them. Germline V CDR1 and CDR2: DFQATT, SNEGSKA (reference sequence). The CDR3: CSAIHGERYEQYF. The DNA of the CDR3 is TGCAGTGCTATTCATGGGGAAAGATACGAGCAGTACTTC.